Below, 25 T cell receptor beta chains from the same sample are listed, as sequenced in a study of blood T cell repertoires in COVID-19. Clones were read by immunoSEQ multiplex PCR, and TCRdb kept only the in-frame ones, dropping some. The top ten clones hold 1.5% to 2% of a sample with about 140,000 clones, 70% to 85% of them seen once. Sequencing input: PBMCs or T cells enriched from blood (not recorded which). These receptors originate from a woman younger than 35 who had been exposed to COVID-19.

This clone occurred a few times. The chain joins TRBV6-5 to TRBJ2-1; 11 nucleotides agree with TRBD2. This CDR3 has 14 residues. The ends lost 6 bases at V and 7 bases at J; junction bases unmatched: 5. Looked up from germline, CDR1 is MNHEY and CDR2 is SVGAGI. CDR3 residues: CASRKPSGGNEQFF. CDR3 sequence (DNA): TGTGCCAGCAGAAAGCCTAGCGGGGGGAATGAGCAGTTCTTC.

A few counts support this clone. The genes are TRBV7-2 and TRBJ1-6, with TRBD1 as a possible D gene (6 bases). The V and J ends lost 5 bases and 4 bases respectively, with 18 bases between them. The CDR3 consists of 17 residues. Germline lookup yields CDR1 SGHTA and CDR2 FQGNSA. The CDR3 bases are TGTGCCAGCAGCGTCAGAAAGGGGGGGCGATATAATTCACCCCTCCACTTT. Amino acids: CASSVRKGGRYNSPLHF.

This chain uses TRBV12-3 or TRBV12-4 with TRBJ2-7, with D perhaps TRBD1 (6 bases). There are 13 residues in the CDR3. With 7 bases removed from V and 7 bases from J, the gap between germline ends came to 17 bases. The DNA for the CDR3 is TGTGCCAGCATCCAACCCCCTGACAGGGAGCAGTACTTC. It encodes CASIQPPDREQYF.

The chain carries TRBV11-3 and TRBJ2-2; D is perhaps TRBD2 (6 bases). Germline loops: CDR1 SGHNT, CDR2 YENEEA. CDR3 size: 14 residues. V was cut by 5 bases and J by 2 bases, with 9 bases left in between. The CDR3 DNA reads as TGTGCCAGCAGCCCGGGGGTTAACACCGGGGAGCTGTTTTTT. Amino acid sequence: CASSPGVNTGELFF.

This clone has a handful of counts. V is TRBV3-1 (or the pseudogene TRBV3-2) and J is TRBJ2-2, with TRBD2 matching over 8 bases. The germline V gene has CDR1 LGHDT and CDR2 YNNKEL (reference sequence). The CDR3 consists of 17 residues. V dropped 3 bases and J dropped 4; count of bases not matched to a gene: 10. The CDR3 region has the DNA TGTGCCAGCAGCCACCCATGGGGACTAGTCGGCACCGGGGAGCTGTTTTTT. It specifies CASSHPWGLVGTGELFF.

This clone was counted a few times. The CDR3, as DNA: TGTGCCAGCAGCTCGGGACAGGGCTATGGCTACACCTTC. Protein sequence: CASSSGQGYGYTF. The chain joins TRBV6-2 or TRBV6-3 to TRBJ1-2; TRBD1 matches at 9 bases. The CDR3 totals 13 residues. V gave up 6 bases and J gave up 4 bases; unmatched junction bases: 3. CDR1 is MNHEY, CDR2 SVGEGT, per germline.

The rearrangement links TRBV29-1 to TRBJ2-7, with D possibly being TRBD1 (5 bases). In germline, CDR1 is SQVTM, CDR2 ANQGSEA. V gave up 4 bases and J gave up 5 bases, with 18 bases separating them. This CDR3 comprises 14 residues. The CDR3 DNA reads TGCAGCGTTGTGGCCTCAGGGAAAGGCAACGAGCAGTACTTC. Encoded protein: CSVVASGKGNEQYF.

This clone showed up just a few times. The chain recombines TRBV4-1 with TRBJ2-1, with TRBD1 identical over 7 bases. The germline V gene encodes CDR1 MGHRA and CDR2 YSYEKL. Unmatched junction bases numbered 6, after V lost 5 bases and J lost 2 bases. The CDR3 runs 15 residues. CDR3 protein: CASSSDRVPYNEQFF. The CDR3 bases are TGCGCCAGCAGCTCCGACAGGGTCCCCTACAATGAGCAGTTCTTC.

The V call is TRBV11-2, the J call TRBJ2-1, with TRBD2 matching over 9 bases. Germline loops: CDR1 SGHAT, CDR2 FQNNGV. The junction had 13 bases not matched to a gene; V was cut back by 3 bases and J by 10 bases. The length of the CDR3 is 16 residues. DNA for the CDR3: TGTGCCAGCAGCTTGGGTGCGGGAGGGATTTGGAGGGAGCAGTTCTTC. It is translated as CASSLGAGGIWREQFF.

The chain employs TRBV7-2 and TRBJ2-5; 7 positions match TRBD1. The CDR3 runs 16 residues. Germline CDR1 and CDR2: SGHTA and FQGNSA. Germline trimming cut 5 bases from V and 4 bases from J; bases unmatched to any gene: 13. CDR3 residues: CASSPPRQGVRETQYF. CDR3 nucleotides: TGTGCCAGCAGCCCCCCGCGGCAGGGGGTCCGAGAGACCCAGTACTTC.

This chain joins TRBV5-4 and TRBJ2-5; D possibly corresponds to TRBD2 (6 bases). The CDR3 contains 15 residues. The V gene's germline CDR1 is SGHNT and CDR2 YYREEE (reference sequence). V was trimmed by 4 bases and J by 5 bases, leaving 18 bases between them. The CDR3: CASSDFNGGKETQYF. CDR3 coding DNA: TGTGCCAGCAGCGATTTTAACGGGGGTAAGGAGACCCAGTACTTC.

The chain carries TRBV3-1 (or the pseudogene TRBV3-2) and TRBJ1-5; 7 bases align to TRBD1. V gave up 0 bases and J gave up 4 bases; unmatched junction bases: 9. The germline CDR1 and CDR2 sequences are LGHDT and YNNKEL (reference sequence). The CDR3 extends over 17 amino acids. CDR3 sequence reads: CASSQDAGGFRNQPQHF. The CDR3 region has the DNA TGTGCCAGCAGCCAAGATGCAGGGGGATTTCGGAATCAGCCCCAGCATTTT.

The V call is TRBV12-3 or TRBV12-4, the J call TRBJ1-2; possible D gene TRBD1, 6 bases. V lost 8 bases, J lost 3 bases, and 13 bases lay in between. This CDR3 is built from 13 residues. The CDR3 loop reads CASSRGADYGYTF. Here the CDR3 DNA reads TGTGCCAGCTCACGGGGGGCGGACTATGGCTACACCTTC.

The table lists this clone with a count of one. The CDR3 DNA is TGTGCCAGCAGCGTAGGAGCGGGCGATTACAATGAGCAGTTCTTC. This translates into CASSVGAGDYNEQFF. This chain joins TRBV9 and TRBJ2-1, with D possibly being TRBD2 (6 bases). V dropped 0 bases and J dropped 4 bases, with 11 bases sitting between them. This CDR3 comprises 15 residues. Germline loops: CDR1 SGDLS, CDR2 YYNGEE.

The V and J genes are TRBV15 and TRBJ2-2; D is unclear. Germline V gene data show CDR1 as LNHNV and CDR2 as YYDKDF (reference sequence). V was pared by 5 bases and J by 4 bases, with 11 bases between. The CDR3 consists of 14 residues. The CDR3 region is CATSLAFVTGELFF. The CDR3 region has the DNA TGTGCCACCAGCCTTGCGTTCGTCACCGGGGAGCTGTTTTTT.

The rearrangement joins TRBV10-2 to TRBJ2-2; D remains ambiguous. Germline-derived CDR1 and CDR2 are WSHSY and SAAADI. The CDR3 totals 12 residues. Trimming stripped 10 bases from V and 5 bases from J, with 11 bases between. In nucleotides, the CDR3 is TGCGCCACCATACTCCCAACCGGGGAGCTGTTTTTT. It specifies CATILPTGELFF.

The chain employs TRBV5-4 and TRBJ2-7; the match to TRBD2 covers 9 bases. The length of the CDR3 is 16 residues. J was trimmed by 5 bases and V by 0 bases; bases with no gene match: 9. Germline V gene lookup returns CDR1 SGHNT and CDR2 YYREEE (reference sequence). CDR3 protein: CASSLGPSGKMNEQYF. For the CDR3, the DNA is TGTGCCAGCAGCTTGGGGCCTAGCGGGAAGATGAACGAGCAGTACTTC. Based on the CDR3 plus reference TRBV5-4 and TRBJ2-7, the full variable domain is ETGVTQSPTHLIKTRGQQVTLRCSSQSGHNTVSWYQQALGQGPQFIFQYYREEENGRGNFPPRFSGLQFPNYSSELNVNALELDDSALYLCASSLGPSGKMNEQYFGPGTRLTVT.

This rearrangement joins TRBV28 to TRBJ1-1; D not resolved. Germline V gene sequence: CDR1 MDHEN, CDR2 SYDVKM. V was shortened by 7 bases and J by 10 bases, with 19 bases between the two germline ends. This CDR3 has 13 amino acids. CDR3 nucleotide sequence: TGTGCCAGCAAAGAGTTATTTCGCTCCACAGCTTTCTTT. Translated: CASKELFRSTAFF.

V gene TRBV6-2 or TRBV6-3 combines with J gene TRBJ2-3; 12 bases are a match to TRBD2. This CDR3 comprises 15 residues. V dropped 6 bases and J dropped 6; count of bases not matched to a gene: 7. Germline assignment: CDR1 MNHEY and CDR2 SVGEGT. Here the CDR3 reads CASSRTSGEGDTQYF. The DNA for the CDR3 is TGTGCCAGCAGCCGGACTAGCGGGGAAGGGGATACGCAGTATTTT.

Remarks on this clone: The identical CDR3 is also encoded by other nucleotide sequences in the sample. The rearrangement uses TRBV29-1 and TRBJ1-2; perhaps TRBD1 as D (6 bases). Trimming shortened V by 6 bases and J by 6 bases, and 14 bases separated the two germline ends. Germline V gives CDR1 SQVTM, CDR2 ANQGSEA. The CDR3 is 12 residues long. For the CDR3, the DNA is TGCAGCGTCGAAAGAACAGGGAATGGCTACACCTTC. Translation gives CSVERTGNGYTF.

This sequence joins TRBV25-1 and TRBJ1-3; unclear D gene. The CDR3 loop spans 15 amino acids. With 9 bases removed from V and 1 base from J, the gap between germline ends came to 16 bases. CDR1 and CDR2 from the germline V gene are MGHDK and SYGVNS. CDR3 DNA: TGTGCCAGGCTCGACTTACATAATTCTGGAAACACCATATATTTT. Its translation is CARLDLHNSGNTIYF.

The V gene is TRBV28, the J gene TRBJ2-7, with 7 positions matching TRBD2. The V and J ends lost 10 bases and 2 bases, in that order; junction bases with no gene match: 11. CDR1 and CDR2 (germline): MDHEN, SYDVKM. The CDR3 length is 14 residues. Here the CDR3 reads CATRLSSGTYEQYF. The CDR3 DNA reads as TGTGCCACCCGCCTTTCCAGCGGGACCTACGAGCAGTACTTC.

This clone was detected a few times. This chain uses TRBV28 with TRBJ1-2; 7 bases fit TRBD1. The CDR3 covers 15 residues. Germline V CDR1 and CDR2: MDHEN, SYDVKM. With V trimmed by 5 bases and J by 0 bases, 6 bases remained unmatched. Here the CDR3 reads CASSAGQTSNYGYTF. The DNA for the CDR3 is TGTGCCAGCAGTGCGGGACAGACATCTAACTATGGCTACACCTTC.

The V call is TRBV2, the J call TRBJ2-1; 7 nucleotides match TRBD1. The CDR3 covers 13 residues. The J segment lost 9 bases and the V segment lost 6 bases, leaving 8 bases of the junction unmatched. Germline V lookup: CDR1 SNHLY, CDR2 FYNNEI. The CDR3 DNA sequence: TGTGCCAGCAGAAGAACAGGGGTTGGTGAGCAGTTCTTC. It is translated as CASRRTGVGEQFF. The full variable domain, in which reference TRBV2 and TRBJ2-1 provide the parts outside the CDR3, is EPEVTQTPSHQVTQMGQEVILRCVPISNHLYFYWYRQILGQKVEFLVSFYNNEISEKSEIFDDQFSVERPDGSNFTLKIRSTKLEDSAMYFCASRRTGVGEQFFGPGTRLTVL.

This CDR3 is CASSYWEDEAYEQYF. The CDR3 nucleotides read TGTGCCAGCAGTTACTGGGAGGACGAAGCCTACGAGCAGTACTTC. This chain uses TRBV6-2 or TRBV6-3 with TRBJ2-7; a possible D gene is TRBD2 (6 bases). Germline V lookup: CDR1 MNHEY, CDR2 SVGEGT. Trimming removed 1 base from V and 2 bases from J, with 12 bases in between. The CDR3 sequence is 15 residues long.